These 24 T cell receptor beta chains came from one sample sequenced in a study of cytomegalovirus exposure and HLA in healthy donors. TCRdb's table, derived via immunoSEQ multiplex PCR, lists solely in-frame clones and lacks some. This sample yields under 200,000 clones, of which approximately 96% are seen a single time; 0.8% to 0.95% belongs to the top ten. Input material: PBMCs. These receptors were taken from a young woman in good health and CMV-seronegative.

V and J are TRBV4-3 and TRBJ2-3; TRBD2 matches at 7 bases. Germline V gene lookup returns CDR1 LGHNA and CDR2 YSLEER. This CDR3 spans 17 amino acids. The V gene end was trimmed by 0 bases and the J gene end by 4 bases; junction bases not matched to a gene: 10. The CDR3 nucleotides read TGCGCCAGCAGCCAAGACCCCGGGACTATGGGGGCAGATACGCAGTATTTT. Protein sequence: CASSQDPGTMGADTQYF.

The chain couples TRBV6-5 to TRBJ2-1, with 7 bases matching TRBD1. The CDR3 runs to 13 residues. J gave up 7 bases and V 6 bases, and 6 bases lay outside the gene matches. Germline-derived CDR1 and CDR2 are MNHEY and SVGAGI. Written as DNA, the CDR3 is TGTGCCAGCAGGTGGACAGGTAGTAATGAGCAGTTCTTC. Amino acid sequence: CASRWTGSNEQFF.

The chain couples TRBV5-4 to TRBJ2-3, with TRBD1 matching 8 bases. Germline assignment: CDR1 SGHNT and CDR2 YYREEE (reference sequence). J gave up 3 bases and V 5 bases, and 11 bases lay outside the gene matches. The CDR3 is 16 amino acids. The CDR3 here is CASSPPGQDGTDTQYF. The CDR3, as DNA: TGTGCCAGCAGTCCACCGGGACAGGACGGTACAGATACGCAGTATTTT.

The CDR3 spells CASSLGTGVNYGYTF. In nucleotides, the CDR3 is TGTGCCAGCAGCCTCGGGACAGGGGTTAACTATGGCTACACCTTC. The chain employs TRBV14 and TRBJ1-2; 10 bases map to TRBD1. J was trimmed by 1 base and V by 4 bases; bases with no gene match: 3. CDR3 length equals 15 residues. Germline lookup yields CDR1 SGHDN and CDR2 FVKESK.

The rearrangement links TRBV5-1 to TRBJ2-3; 7 bases fit TRBD2. Per the germline V gene, CDR1 is SGHRS and CDR2 is YFSETQ. Unmatched junction bases numbered 8, after V lost 4 bases and J lost 3 bases. This CDR3 contains 15 residues. The CDR3 is CASSPASGRTDTQYF. For the CDR3, the DNA is TGCGCCAGCAGCCCGGCTAGCGGAAGAACAGATACGCAGTATTTT.

The rearrangement links TRBV14 to TRBJ2-7, with D hard to call. CDR3 length equals 15 residues. CDR1 and CDR2 (germline): SGHDN, FVKESK. The germline V and J ends were trimmed by 2 bases and 2 bases, with 13 bases remaining between them. CDR3 amino acids: CASSQPTASTYEQYF. The CDR3 DNA reads as TGTGCCAGCAGCCAACCAACAGCCAGTACCTACGAGCAGTACTTC.

The rearrangement uses TRBV18 and TRBJ2-7; TRBD1 agrees at 9 bases. V shed 0 bases, J shed 5 bases, and the junction held 5 bases outside the gene matches. The germline V gene has CDR1 KGHSH and CDR2 LQKENI. The CDR3 is made up of 15 amino acids. CDR3: CASSPPGGQGNEQYF. The DNA of the CDR3 is TGTGCCAGCTCACCACCGGGGGGACAGGGCAACGAGCAGTACTTC. The entire variable domain, with the rest obtained from reference TRBV18 and TRBJ2-7, is as follows: NAGVMQNPRHLVRRRGQEARLRCSPMKGHSHVYWYRQLPEEGLKFMVYLQKENIIDESGMPKERFSAEFPKEGPSILRIQQVVRGDSAAYFCASSPPGGQGNEQYFGPGTRLTVT.

V is TRBV15 and J is TRBJ1-2; 8 bases line up with TRBD1. Germline values: CDR1 LNHNV, CDR2 YYDKDF (reference sequence). Unmatched junction bases numbered 7, after V lost 6 bases and J lost 4 bases. This CDR3 spans 14 amino acids. CDR3 DNA: TGTGCCACCAGACCCGGGACAGGCGCCTATGGCTACACCTTC. It codes for CATRPGTGAYGYTF.

V and J are TRBV30 and TRBJ1-5; D is undetermined. Germline V lookup: CDR1 GTSNPN, CDR2 SVGIG (reference sequence). Deletions cut 1 base from V and 4 bases from J, with 8 bases between. This CDR3 spans 13 amino acids. The CDR3 loop is CAWSESNNQPQHF. DNA of the CDR3: TGTGCCTGGAGTGAGAGTAATAATCAGCCCCAGCATTTT.

The CDR3 sequence is CSVVVAGLPILGDTQYF. CDR3 DNA: TGCAGCGTTGTGGTGGCGGGGCTTCCGATATTGGGCGATACGCAGTATTTT. The J gene is TRBJ2-3, the V gene TRBV29-1; tentatively, D is TRBD2 (6 bases). Germline V gene data show CDR1 as SQVTM and CDR2 as ANQGSEA. This CDR3 is 17 amino acids long. With 4 bases removed from V and 6 bases from J, the gap between germline ends came to 26 bases.

The chain uses TRBV4-1 and TRBJ2-2; 8 bases match TRBD2. With 1 base clipped from V and 7 bases from J, the junction kept 11 bases outside the gene matches. In germline, CDR1 is MGHRA, CDR2 YSYEKL. The CDR3 length is 17 residues. This CDR3 reads CASSQALAGIAVGELFF. The CDR3 nucleotides are TGCGCCAGCAGCCAAGCCCTAGCGGGTATCGCTGTCGGGGAGCTGTTTTTT.

This CDR3 is CASTTGYQPQHF. CDR3 nucleotides: TGTGCCAGCACGACAGGGTATCAGCCCCAGCATTTT. This chain joins TRBV27 and TRBJ1-5; 7 nucleotides line up with TRBD1. V lost 7 bases, J lost 5 bases, and 2 bases stayed unmatched. Germline CDR1 MNHEY, CDR2 SMNVEV (reference sequence). The CDR3 runs to 12 residues.

The genes are TRBV7-2 and TRBJ1-2; TRBD1 aligns across 9 bases. The germline V gene encodes CDR1 SGHTA and CDR2 FQGNSA. V shed 5 bases, J shed 5 bases, and the junction held 12 bases outside the gene matches. The CDR3 length is 16 residues. The CDR3 DNA reads as TGTGCCAGCAGCCCCAGACAAGGGGACAGGGTTTATGGCTACACCTTC. This translates into CASSPRQGDRVYGYTF.

This chain uses TRBV9 with TRBJ2-7, with D possibly matching TRBD2 (5 bases). Trimming left V 4 bases short and J 6 bases short, with 11 bases between. Germline assignment: CDR1 SGDLS and CDR2 YYNGEE. The CDR3 length is 12 residues. CDR3 protein: CASSTPRAEQYF. The CDR3 DNA reads TGTGCCAGCAGCACCCCGCGGGCCGAGCAGTACTTC.

This CDR3 is CASSAAGGWTDTQYF. CDR3 coding DNA: TGTGCCAGCAGCGCCGCCGGGGGGTGGACAGATACGCAGTATTTT. This rearrangement joins TRBV9 to TRBJ2-3, with 7 bases matching TRBD2. With 3 bases clipped from V and 3 bases from J, the junction kept 7 bases outside the gene matches. The CDR3 extends over 15 amino acids. Germline V gives CDR1 SGDLS, CDR2 YYNGEE.

This clone was seen more than once but under ten times. This chain uses TRBV6-5 with TRBJ1-6; the D is unclear. Deletions cut 4 bases from V and 6 bases from J, with 13 bases between. This CDR3 comprises 15 residues. Germline CDR1 and CDR2: MNHEY and SVGAGI. The CDR3 region has the DNA TGTGCCAGCAGTTCCGAGATAAGTTTTAATTCACCCCTCCACTTT. Its translation: CASSSEISFNSPLHF.

This sequence joins TRBV21-1 and TRBJ2-3; no DNA check was done on the table's D call, TRBD2. TRBV21-1 is a recognized pseudogene. CDR3 length: 15 amino acids. CDR3 amino acids: CASSKPTRAGDTQYF. CDR3 in DNA: TGTGCCAGCAGCAAACCGACCCGGGCGGGGGATACGCAGTATTTT.

The chain recombines TRBV4-2 with TRBJ1-4; 8 nucleotides line up with TRBD1. This CDR3 is 18 amino acids long. Trimming cost V 0 bases and J 7 bases; bases outside gene matches: 13. Germline V CDR1 and CDR2: LGHNA, YNFKEQ. CDR3 in DNA: TGTGCCAGCAGCCAAGACCTGGGACAGGTACTACTGGGTGAAAAACTGTTTTTT. This sequence encodes CASSQDLGQVLLGEKLFF.

This clone has a single count. J is TRBJ2-3 and V is TRBV6-4; 10 bases map to TRBD2. The J segment lost 8 bases and the V segment lost 5 bases, leaving 4 bases of the junction unmatched. The germline V gene has CDR1 MRHNA and CDR2 SNTAGT. CDR3 length: 13 residues. The DNA for the CDR3 is TGTGCCAGCAGTCTAAGCGGGGGGGGTACGCAGTATTTT. It yields the protein CASSLSGGGTQYF.

V gene TRBV5-1 combines with J gene TRBJ1-5; no clear D. The CDR3 has 13 residues. Germline values: CDR1 SGHRS, CDR2 YFSETQ. Between the trimmed V and J ends, which lost 5 bases and 0 bases, there was a span of 6 bases. DNA of the CDR3: TGCGCCAGCAGTTTATATAGCAATCAGCCCCAGCATTTT. As protein: CASSLYSNQPQHF.

V is TRBV5-1 and J is TRBJ1-3; tentative D call: TRBD1 (5 bases). Germline V gives CDR1 SGHRS, CDR2 YFSETQ. V dropped 2 bases and J dropped 0 bases, with 9 bases sitting between them. This CDR3 contains 15 residues. CDR3 region: CASSFQGSSGNTIYF. The CDR3 region has the DNA TGCGCCAGCAGCTTCCAGGGTAGCTCTGGAAACACCATATATTTT.

The CDR3 bases are TGTGCCAGCAGGATGGACTTAAATGAAAAACTGTTTTTT. As protein: CASRMDLNEKLFF. The chain combines TRBV2 with TRBJ1-4; no clear D. V lost 6 bases and J 5 bases, leaving 10 bases between the germline ends. Germline V gene lookup returns CDR1 SNHLY and CDR2 FYNNEI. The CDR3 consists of 13 residues.

A word on this clone: Other DNA sequences from this sample encode an identical CDR3 as well. The V call is TRBV30, the J call TRBJ2-5, with 9 nucleotides matching TRBD1. V lost 5 bases, J lost 2 bases, and 0 bases stayed unmatched. CDR3 length: 12 amino acids. Germline CDR1 reads GTSNPN; CDR2 reads SVGIG (reference sequence). CDR3 loop: CAWGTGQETQYF. CDR3 coding DNA: TGTGCCTGGGGGACAGGGCAAGAGACCCAGTACTTC.

The CDR3 coding sequence is TGTGCCAGCAGTGAAATGATGGGACAAAACACTGAAGCTTTCTTT. Encoded protein: CASSEMMGQNTEAFF. The chain carries TRBV6-1 and TRBJ1-1; D is perhaps TRBD1 (6 bases). The length of the CDR3 is 15 residues. The V end was cut by 2 bases, the J end by 2 bases, with 12 bases between. CDR1 is MNHNS and CDR2 is SASEGT in the germline V gene.